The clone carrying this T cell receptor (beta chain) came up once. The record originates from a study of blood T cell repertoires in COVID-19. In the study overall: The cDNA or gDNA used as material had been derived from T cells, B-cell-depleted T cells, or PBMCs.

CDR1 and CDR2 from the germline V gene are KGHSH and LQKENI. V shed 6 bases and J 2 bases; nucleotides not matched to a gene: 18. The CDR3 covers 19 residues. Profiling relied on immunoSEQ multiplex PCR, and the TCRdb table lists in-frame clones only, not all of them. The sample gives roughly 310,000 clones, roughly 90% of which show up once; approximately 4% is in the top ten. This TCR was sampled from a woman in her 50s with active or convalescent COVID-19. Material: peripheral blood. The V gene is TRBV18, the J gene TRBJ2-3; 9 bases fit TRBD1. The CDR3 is CASSRNVVGTGSTTDTQYF. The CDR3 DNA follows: TGTGCCAGCTCGCGAAATGTCGTCGGGACAGGGTCCACCACAGATACGCAGTATTTT.